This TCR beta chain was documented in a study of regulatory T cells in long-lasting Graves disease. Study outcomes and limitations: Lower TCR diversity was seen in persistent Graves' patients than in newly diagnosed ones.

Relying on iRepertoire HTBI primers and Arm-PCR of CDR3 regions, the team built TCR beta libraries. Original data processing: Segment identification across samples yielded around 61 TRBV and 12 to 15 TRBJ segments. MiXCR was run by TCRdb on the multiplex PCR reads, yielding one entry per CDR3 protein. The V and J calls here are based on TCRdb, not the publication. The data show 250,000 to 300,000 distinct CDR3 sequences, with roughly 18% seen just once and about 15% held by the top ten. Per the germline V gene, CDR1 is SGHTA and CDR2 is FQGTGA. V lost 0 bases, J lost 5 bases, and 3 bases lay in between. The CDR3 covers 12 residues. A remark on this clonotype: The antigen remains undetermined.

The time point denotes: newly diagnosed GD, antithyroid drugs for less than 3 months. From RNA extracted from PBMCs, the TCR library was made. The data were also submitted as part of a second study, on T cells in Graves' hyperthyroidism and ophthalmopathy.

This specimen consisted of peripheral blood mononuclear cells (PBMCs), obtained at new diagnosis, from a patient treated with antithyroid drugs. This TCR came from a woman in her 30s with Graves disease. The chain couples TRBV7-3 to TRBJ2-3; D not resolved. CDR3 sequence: CASSLTKDTQYF. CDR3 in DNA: TGTGCCAGCAGCTTAACCAAAGATACGCAGTATTTT.